The source of this T cell receptor (beta chain) is a study of cytomegalovirus exposure and HLA in healthy donors (dated by TCRdb to 2015 to 2018). Describing the broader study: According to an earlier analysis of 550 to 750 of the donors, 150 million to 200 million T cells yielded 117 million unique TCR beta sequences and roughly 280 Gb of sequence data. Among 300 to 500 genotyped donors of the cohort, an average of around 220,000 unique TCR beta nucleotide sequences was sequenced per donor, of which 15% to 20% were non-productive. Approximately 330 gigabases of sequencing data and 70 million to 95 million unique TCR sequences made up an early release that covered nearly 650 HLA-typed donors. The number of donors typed differed by locus, with roughly 620-630 for A, B, C, DRB1 and DQB1, around 560 for DQA1, 600 to 610 for DPA1, and around 430 for DPB1. Donor age, sex, ethnicity and CMV serostatus were collected together with the repertoire data. A separate validation cohort of approximately 130 different subjects was used in addition to the approximately 700-subject first cohort. Roughly 5 DR-DQ haplotypes were handled as single units for association and clustering because linkage in the cohort was strong. Every repertoire in the discovery cohort had been generated on one and the same sequencing platform. Among the roughly 390 genotyped donors, 81% belonged to the genetic ancestry cluster associated with self-reported Caucasian donors. An earlier analysis of some 600 of the donors applied high-throughput TCR beta sequencing to assess whether each TCR beta V gene segment acted as functional or pseudogenic. The study was designed to test whether signatures of past pathogen exposure could be identified by cataloging public T cell receptors. HLA typing covered class I and class II loci at four-digit resolution. A later analysis re-analyzed previously published TCR beta repertoires from 660 or so donors and added high-resolution HLA genotyping to study TCR occurrence patterns. Genome-wide SNP genotypes for about three fifths of the roughly 670 donors were used in a later genetic analysis, which treated that subset as a discovery cohort. The study used immunosequencing to profile the T cell repertoires of 600 to 850 subjects and linked those repertoires to cytomegalovirus serostatus. In the later analysis, no new phenotypic data were used to find candidate immune exposures; instead, reliance was placed on TCR beta sequences and their occurrence across donors. The study combined high-throughput TCR immunosequencing, statistical association of individual TCRs with disease status, and machine learning to predict cytomegalovirus infection status. Results and caveats for the whole study, not just this receptor: Because HLA typing was missing for some donors at each locus, association tests included only the typed subset. Broadly in line with IMGT annotations, most TCR beta V segments showed up in productive rearrangements about 87% or about 30% of the time in an earlier analysis of around 550 of the donors. Only TCR beta chains were sequenced in this cohort, and the absence of alpha or paired-chain data limited detectable features. A group of highly shared sequence variants was considered likely to be a technical artifact of the sequencing pipeline. In vitro tests confirmed that a few of the cytomegalovirus-associated TCR beta chains recognize cytomegalovirus antigens. A further reported finding was that TCR beta sequences accurately predicted the HLA-A and HLA-B alleles for most subjects in the first cohort. Strong co-occurrence of HLA alleles, especially DR and DQ, made assigning TCR associations to individual alleles difficult. A later genetic analysis associated a missense DCLRE1C variant with V-gene and J-gene trimming of TCR beta chains, and an independent cohort replicated the association. For the cohort, immune exposure information was limited to CMV serostatus. Most TCR sequences were seen in very few donors, while some public TCRs were found in many individuals. Presence/absence analyses assumed roughly uniform sequencing depth across donors, an assumption that may not hold. The classifier was reported to diagnose cytomegalovirus status with high specificity and sensitivity in both the original and validation cohorts. The authors suggested that the approach could potentially be generalized to other disease states and immunological phenotypes. According to a later analysis, parvovirus B19, influenza, CMV and Epstein-Barr virus appeared linked to several top co-occurrence clusters. In a later analysis, HLA-associated TCR beta chains were found to be more clonally expanded and to have lower generation probabilities than equally common non-associated chains. Some IMGT-functional V segments, including TRBV6-2 and TRBV6-3, could not be distinguished by the 87-base-pair reads and were therefore excluded. About 17 rarely observed V segments, including chromosome 9 orphons, were excluded from the earlier analysis of about 610 of the donors because counts were too low. In a later genetic analysis, fewer N-insertions in productive TCRs were reported among donors in an Asian-associated ancestry cluster than the 666-donor mean. Correlated functional status among segregating V segments might reflect linkage disequilibrium, but an unknown experimental factor could not be ruled out. According to a later analysis, TCR association rates differed among HLA loci, with DRB1 alleles showing the most associated TCRs and HLA-C alleles showing the fewest. Specific HLA alleles were associated with 15,000 to 20,000 TCR beta sequences at a false discovery rate of 0.05 in a later analysis. Most CMV-associated TCR beta chains appeared to be HLA-restricted in a later analysis, and the HLA associations seemed to be driven largely by CMV exposure. The study gave a list of about 160 TCR beta chains associated with cytomegalovirus.

The germline ends are 8 bases apart after V is trimmed by 4 bases and J by 2 bases. The CDR3 measures 13 amino acids from cysteine to phenylalanine. The retained sequence is limited to the CDR3, 39 bases, with the frame set at the first base. The germline V gene (reference sequence) sets CDR1 to MNHNY and CDR2 to SVGAGI. With regard to this clone: Its antigen has not been determined. No per-base quality is available; no much larger clone lies one base away.

The cohort was made up of 500 to 800 healthy bone marrow donors. Cohort members were all nominally healthy when sampled, although unrecorded immune exposures were likely present. The donor tested CMV seronegative, placing the donor among the 350 to 400 seronegative members of the cohort. Each donor provided a peripheral blood sample, and peripheral blood mononuclear cells were used for TCR beta sequencing. The Qiagen DNeasy Blood Extraction Kit was used to extract genomic DNA from the blood cell samples. Library preparation used the immunoSEQ multiplex PCR assay. For the multiplex PCR, a mixture combining 60 forward primers for TCR Vbeta segments and 13 reverse primers for TCR Jbeta segments was used. A multiplex PCR assay on genomic DNA amplified the CDR3 region of rearranged TCR beta genes. Amplified TCR beta libraries were sequenced as 87-base-pair reads on the Illumina HiSeq System. Under the source paper's analysis protocol: Across the 640 or so repertoires, a later analysis counted tens of millions of unique TCR beta chains, some 11 million of which were shared by at least two donors. A nearest-neighbor algorithm error-corrected the raw reads and collapsed the reads into unique sequences, merging closely related sequences to remove PCR and sequencing errors. Alignment of CDR3 sequences to IMGT reference sequences was used to assign V, D and J gene segments. For a sequence to be retained, a match of at least six nucleotides to both a V gene segment and a J gene segment was required. Rearrangements were classified as productive when the CDR3 lacked stop codons and remained in frame with V and J, and all other rearrangements were classified as non-productive. CDR3 was defined according to IMGT convention as the region running from the second conserved V-encoded cysteine to the conserved J-encoded phenylalanine. In an earlier analysis of around 540 of the donors, sequences lacking an unambiguous match to a single V gene segment were excluded. An earlier analysis of several hundred of the donors called V segments functional above 56.7% productive rearrangements and segregating when the between-donor standard deviation exceeded 5%. To diagnose cytomegalovirus status from the catalog of TCR beta chain sequences, a statistical classification framework was built. In a later analysis, TCR nucleotide sequences were compared against IMGT/GENE-DB human TR gene sequences so that V and J genes could be assigned. Using the TCRdist pipeline, a later analysis assigned CDR3 sequences along with most-parsimonious VDJ recombination scenarios. A later analysis defined each TCR beta chain by its CDR3 amino acid sequence plus V-gene family, and excluded reads lacking a unique V-gene family. In a later analysis, some 600 highly shared, low-generation-probability nucleotide sequences were removed to address suspected cross-contamination and a sequencing artifact. In a later analysis, a clonal expansion index was calculated for each public chain from normalized within-repertoire ranks of inferred template counts. Generation probabilities in a later analysis came from a VDJ recombination model fitted to out-of-frame rearrangements, and those results were checked against IGoR. In a later analysis, TCR-TCR, TCR-HLA and TCR-CMV co-occurrence was scored with hypergeometric tests, and a repertoire-size bias correction was applied to TCR pairs. To estimate false discovery rates, a later analysis permuted the HLA or CMV assignments 20 times. A later analysis grouped co-occurring TCRs with DBSCAN, adding TCRdist sequence similarity when clustering within HLA-allele-positive subsets. Co-occurrence clustering excluded repertoires with fewer than 30,000 or more than 120,000 public chains, plus five with anomalous nucleotide sharing. Here the immuneACCESS table is served through TCRdb, limited to in-frame sequences with V and J called. Missing clones are a known gap in these copies; in checked studies unresolved V genes cover under half, and the rest lacks a known reason. D and trimming were read from the DNA, whereas the V and J calls and clone size are those reported in that table. Recorded for this sample are about 150,000 clones; 75% of them occurred a single time. Together, the top ten hold roughly 6.6% of the sample.

The chain links TRBV6-6 with TRBJ2-5; TRBD1 is possibly the D segment (6 matching bases). The source material was PBMCs. The receptor was derived from a man aged 25 to 40 in good health and CMV-seronegative. CDR3 region: CASSSGTQETQYF. The DNA sequence reads TGTGCCAGCAGTTCCGGGACACAAGAGACCCAGTACTTC.